Included here is one T cell receptor beta chain sequence, with context. This sample was included in a study of PD-L1 blockade in urothelial cancer. Study summary: In terms of prior chemotherapy, patients had received 0 to 3 regimens.

TCRdb's copy holds only in-frame clones and misses some; the assay was immunoSEQ multiplex PCR. The sample has around 40,000 clones, approximately 89% seen once. Germline trimming cut 2 bases from V and 4 bases from J; bases unmatched to any gene: 11. Germline CDR1 is SGHKS and CDR2 is YYEKEE (reference sequence). This CDR3 contains 18 residues. Time point described: pretreatment peripheral blood. Urothelial carcinoma in patients was locally advanced or metastatic. The chain couples TRBV5-5 to TRBJ2-3; 12 bases are shared with TRBD2. The source of this sequence is a woman aged 55-69 years with urothelial cancer. Sequencing used PBMCs, obtained around atezolizumab (anti-PD-L1) treatment. CDR3 nucleotide sequence: TGTGCCAGCAGCTTAAGACTAGCGGGAGTCTCGGGCGCAGATACGCAGTATTTT. As protein: CASSLRLAGVSGADTQYF.